Listed here are 2 T cell receptor beta chains from one sample, sequenced in a study of T-cell memory formation after mild COVID-19. A single record per CDR3 protein comes from TCRdb applying MiXCR to the 5' RACE reads. Among 120,000 to 150,000 distinct CDR3 sequences, around 15% were seen once, and the ten largest hold around 28%. Sequences were obtained from PBMCs or a T cell subset sorted from them (not recorded which). The receptor set was obtained from an adult woman who had mild COVID-19 (a few samples of this study predate the infection). Cell type and time point are not known.

The chain employs TRBV7-3 and TRBJ2-3; TRBD2 might be the D (6 bases). CDR1 is SGHTA and CDR2 is FQGTGA in the germline V gene. There are 15 residues in the CDR3. Trimming pared 2 bases from V and 2 bases from J, leaving 11 bases between. CDR3 in DNA: TGTGCCAGCAGCTTAGGGGGGACCCCCACAGATACGCAGTATTTT. It specifies CASSLGGTPTDTQYF.

This clonotype came up a few times. This chain connects TRBV30 to TRBJ1-1; D not certain. The V gene lost 1 base and the J gene lost 0 bases, with 9 bases spanning the gap. Germline CDR1 GTSNPN, CDR2 SVGIG (reference sequence). The CDR3 contains 14 residues. Written as DNA, the CDR3 is TGTGCCTGGAGTGCTTTTCCGGTGAACACTGAAGCTTTCTTT. This encodes CAWSAFPVNTEAFF.